One sample yielded the 14 T cell receptor beta chains listed below, sequenced in a study of vaccination effects on CD4 cells after COVID-19. ViraFEST assay sequencing came after antigen-specific CD4+ T cells were expanded with viral peptide pools. CD4+ T cell isolation took place after approximately ten days of culture. The person's infection with SARS-CoV-2, confirmed by PCR, took place between March and December 2020. Participants received two doses of either the BNT162b2 or mRNA-1273 vaccine. This table comes from immunoSEQ multiplex PCR, and its TCRdb copy is limited to in-frame clones, with some not included. Of 12,000 to 15,000 clones in the sample, over 60% are singletons; the top ten hold roughly 17%. These receptors' antigens are unknown. Sequenced here: CD4+ T cells from PBMCs cultured with SARS-CoV-2 spike peptides, sampled after COVID-19 vaccination. The receptor source for this set is a human donor who had a prior SARS-CoV-2 infection.

The genes are TRBV4-3 and TRBJ2-3, with D possibly matching TRBD2 (5 bases). The CDR3 totals 13 residues. Trimming removed 0 bases from V and 5 bases from J, with 6 bases in between. CDR1 is LGHNA, CDR2 YSLEER, per germline. CDR3: CASSQDREDTQYF. The CDR3 coding sequence is TGCGCCAGCAGCCAAGATCGGGAAGATACGCAGTATTTT.

The chain couples TRBV6-6 to TRBJ1-3; unclear D gene. Trimming shortened V by 4 bases and J by 0 bases, and 7 bases separated the two germline ends. Germline CDR1 MNHNY, CDR2 SVGAGI (reference sequence). The CDR3 length is 14 residues. The CDR3 coding sequence is TGTGCCAGCAGTTCCTCCAACTCTGGAAACACCATATATTTT. Translation: CASSSSNSGNTIYF.

This clone was seen a single time. The V and J genes are TRBV19 and TRBJ1-5; no clear D gene. The germline V and J ends were trimmed by 7 bases and 3 bases, with 19 bases remaining between them. The CDR3 runs 16 residues. Germline V CDR1 and CDR2: LNHDA, SQIVND (reference sequence). CDR3 nucleotide sequence: TGTGCCAGTACCCGACAACCCGGGCACCTCAATCAGCCCCAGCATTTT. Translating gives CASTRQPGHLNQPQHF.

The sample holds one count of this clone. The gene calls are TRBV3-1 (or the pseudogene TRBV3-2) and TRBJ1-2; D not certain. The V gene lost 4 bases and the J gene lost 8 bases, with 11 bases spanning the gap. In germline, CDR1 is LGHDT, CDR2 YNNKEL (reference sequence). There are 12 residues in the CDR3. This CDR3 is CASSRQGIGYTF. Here the CDR3 DNA reads TGTGCCAGCAGCCGACAAGGGATCGGCTACACCTTC.

The chain couples TRBV7-9 to TRBJ1-1; D may be TRBD1 (5 bases). Trimming took off 7 bases at V and 5 bases at J, with 14 bases between the two ends. The germline V gene encodes CDR1 SEHNR and CDR2 FQNEAQ (reference sequence). This CDR3 is built from 13 residues. The CDR3 protein is CASTPDGATEAFF. CDR3 DNA sequence: TGTGCCAGCACCCCGGATGGGGCGACTGAAGCTTTCTTT.

This clone was seen once. This sequence joins TRBV28 and TRBJ1-6; the D is unclear. CDR3 length: 12 amino acids. The V end was cut by 5 bases, the J end by 9 bases, with 8 bases between. The germline gives CDR1 MDHEN, CDR2 SYDVKM. The DNA of the CDR3 is TGTGCCAGCAGTCGTGGGATTTCACCCCTCCACTTT. It is translated as CASSRGISPLHF. Drawing the rest from reference TRBV28 and TRBJ1-6, the complete variable domain is DVKVTQSSRYLVKRTGEKVFLECVQDMDHENMFWYRQDPGLGLRLIYFSYDVKMKEKGDIPEGYSVSREKKERFSLILESASTNQTSMYLCASSRGISPLHFGNGTRLTVT.

The J gene is TRBJ1-4, the V gene TRBV9; D is undetermined. This CDR3 comprises 15 residues. The germline V and J ends were trimmed by 2 bases and 7 bases, with 15 bases remaining between them. CDR1 and CDR2 from the germline V gene are SGDLS and YYNGEE. CDR3 nucleotide sequence: TGTGCCAGCAGCGTCTACGGGATGGAGGGTGAAAAACTGTTTTTT. Protein sequence: CASSVYGMEGEKLFF.

The chain combines TRBV18 with TRBJ2-7; 8 nucleotides agree with TRBD2. The junction had 4 bases not matched to a gene; V was cut back by 3 bases and J by 3 bases. Germline V lookup: CDR1 KGHSH, CDR2 LQKENI. This CDR3 has 14 residues. CDR3 nucleotides: TGTGCCAGCTCACCGGGACTAGATAACTACGAGCAGTACTTC. As protein: CASSPGLDNYEQYF.

The V gene is TRBV7-9, the J gene TRBJ2-1; 9 positions match TRBD2. The ends lost 7 bases at V and 9 bases at J; junction bases unmatched: 7. The CDR3 totals 13 residues. Per the germline V gene, CDR1 is SEHNR and CDR2 is FQNEAQ (reference sequence). CDR3 nucleotide sequence: TGTGCCAGCAATTTAGCGGGAGTACGTGAGCAGTTCTTC. Its protein product is CASNLAGVREQFF.

The chain employs TRBV30 and TRBJ1-3; possibly TRBD1 for D (5 bases). Germline V gives CDR1 GTSNPN, CDR2 SVGIG (reference sequence). The CDR3 runs 15 residues. Trimming removed 5 bases from V and 0 bases from J, with 14 bases in between. The DNA for the CDR3 is TGTGCCTGGGACCGCTCGGGGGGCTCTGGAAACACCATATATTTT. Encoded protein: CAWDRSGGSGNTIYF.

This sequence joins TRBV5-1 and TRBJ2-5; D is uncertain. Germline V CDR1 and CDR2: SGHRS, YFSETQ. The CDR3 covers 14 residues. Trimming left V 2 bases short and J 3 bases short, with 11 bases between. Written as DNA, the CDR3 is TGCGCCAGCAGCTTCCGGTCCAGCGAAGAGACCCAGTACTTC. Protein: CASSFRSSEETQYF.

This chain connects TRBV7-2 to TRBJ1-1, with D possibly TRBD1 on 5 matching bases. Looked up from germline, CDR1 is SGHTA and CDR2 is FQGNSA. This CDR3 comprises 17 residues. Trimming took off 5 bases at V and 4 bases at J, with 23 bases between the two ends. This CDR3 is CASSAVILNEGVTEAFF. CDR3 nucleotides: TGTGCCAGCAGCGCAGTCATTTTAAACGAAGGGGTCACTGAAGCTTTCTTT.

V is TRBV3-1 (or the pseudogene TRBV3-2) and J is TRBJ2-1; no firm D call. Between the trimmed V and J ends, which lost 5 bases and 0 bases, there was a span of 11 bases. The CDR3 extends over 15 amino acids. Germline loops: CDR1 LGHDT, CDR2 YNNKEL (reference sequence). The CDR3 protein is CASSDWQNSYNEQFF. In nucleotides, the CDR3 is TGTGCCAGCAGCGACTGGCAGAACTCCTACAATGAGCAGTTCTTC.

V gene TRBV6-5 combines with J gene TRBJ2-2; 8 nucleotides agree with TRBD1. Per germline, CDR1 MNHEY and CDR2 SVGAGI. The CDR3 loop spans 13 amino acids. With 8 bases clipped from V and 7 bases from J, the junction kept 6 bases outside the gene matches. The CDR3 region is CASGLRGHGELFF. The CDR3 region has the DNA TGTGCCAGCGGCCTCAGGGGGCACGGGGAGCTGTTTTTT.